Detailed here is one TCR beta chain. This entry belongs to a study of T cell repertoires in cytomegalovirus infection. The CDR3 totals 13 residues. Germline-derived CDR1 and CDR2 are SGHTA and FQGNSA. V was shortened by 1 base and J by 12 bases, with 15 bases between the two germline ends. TCRdb reprocessed the reads with MiXCR, giving one entry per CDR3 protein. The repertoire holds about 310,000 distinct CDR3 sequences, with roughly a sixth as singletons. This sequence originates from a human donor in good health (CMV status not recorded). Some clones in this sample may be carry-over from other donors' samples. The chain links TRBV7-2 to TRBJ1-1; D remains ambiguous. Material for sequencing was PBMCs. CDR3 in amino acids: CASSLDSIAKTFF. CDR3 coding DNA: TGTGCCAGCAGCTTAGATTCGATCGCAAAAACTTTCTTT.